This T cell receptor (beta chain) is drawn from a study of post-analysis software for immune sequencing data. Unique molecular identifiers tagged the TCR beta cDNA libraries. TCRdb re-called the PCR reads with MiXCR, one entry per CDR3 protein. The sample contains about 540,000 distinct CDR3 sequences, around 36% of which appear only once. Sequenced material: blood. This TCR was recovered from a girl aged 2 to 17 with multiple sclerosis.

The CDR3 here is CASSLPTGRVPSTDTQYF. Written as DNA, the CDR3 is TGTGCCAGCAGCTTACCAACGGGCCGCGTCCCTAGCACAGATACGCAGTATTTT. The chain joins TRBV7-9 to TRBJ2-3; no definite D call. The CDR3 length is 18 residues. Germline-derived CDR1 and CDR2 are SEHNR and FQNEAQ (reference sequence). Trimming took off 2 bases at V and 0 bases at J, with 18 bases between the two ends.